This T cell receptor (beta chain) originates from a study of spatial heterogeneity in lung cancer (dated by TCRdb to about 2019). Describing the broader study: Beta-chain transcripts were consistently detected in greater numbers than alpha-chain transcripts, which likely reflected higher beta-chain transcript abundance. In the raw uncorrected reads, each unique combination of TCR and UMI appeared more than ten times on average. The study quantitatively compared TCR alpha and beta repertoires across multiple tumor regions, matched nontumor lung and blood in non-small cell lung cancer. The study linked features of the TCR repertoire to counts of nonsynonymous mutations, which were determined by whole-exome sequencing of tumor tissue. Both alpha and beta chains were TCR-sequenced in a few hundred tumor regions, approximately 64 matched nontumor lung samples and roughly 50 PBMC samples obtained at surgery. General study outcomes and caveats: Additional single-cell paired TCR alpha and beta sequencing was considered necessary to confirm, at a functional level, the hypothesis that regional TCRs recognize regional mutations. Ubiquitous expanded tumor TCRs showed up in blood more often at tumor resection than at routine follow-up.

This specimen's time point label, interpreted: sample taken at primary tumor resection. Without any cell sorting, TCR sequencing was performed on whole RNA extracted either from tumor and nontumor lung tissue or from cryopreserved PBMC samples. Donors were 70 or so patients with early-stage, untreated non-small cell lung cancer from the lung TRACERx cohort. Only patients for whom sufficient RNA was available from at least two tumor regions were selected for TCR sequencing. The CDR3, from cysteine to phenylalanine, totals 15 residues. Only the CDR3 part of the read is kept: 45 bases, read in frame from the first base. Germline trimming: 1 base from V, 8 bases from J; junction bases outside gene matches: 5. CDR1 LGHNA and CDR2 YNFKEQ were looked up in the germline V gene. Libraries were prepared through 5' RACE. Sequencing used a NextSeq 500. The TCR library protocol attached a unique molecular identifier to each TCR cDNA molecule to allow correction of PCR and sequencing errors. For the original study's pipeline: TCR identification, UMI-based error correction and CDR3 extraction were all carried out with Decombinator tools. Expanded TCRs were defined as those above a frequency of 2 per 1,000, corresponding to the top 1% of the tumor frequency distribution. Each repertoire was subsampled 100 times to 5,000 TCRs, after which Renyi diversity was computed with the R vegan package. To build CDR3 similarity networks, amino acid triplet string-kernel similarity was used, and CDR3s were connected when their pairwise similarity was above 0.82. The raw public reads went through TCRdb reprocessing: fastp at Q25, MiXCR clone calling, in-frame beta chains kept. Entries are consolidated by CDR3 protein sequence, retaining the most common genes and DNA. These V and J calls derive from TCRdb rather than the authors' analysis. Recorded for this sample are tens of thousands of distinct CDR3 sequences; more than 15% of them occurred a single time. Jointly, the top ten make up about 6.8% of the sample.

This clonotype was observed a handful of times. The antigen this receptor binds is unknown. It has no much larger one-base neighbor in the sample; base qualities were not kept. The receptor comes from a male donor with early-stage non-small cell lung cancer. This specimen consisted of PBMCs, obtained at surgery. The chain links TRBV4-2 with TRBJ2-1, and TRBD2 matches 10 of the central bases. Here is the DNA: TGTGCCAGCAGCCAAGCAGCGGGGGGGCAGGATGAGCAGTTCTTC. Its coded protein is CASSQAAGGQDEQFF.